Below, 26 T cell receptor beta chains from the same sample are listed, as sequenced in a study of shared clonotypes between healthy human individuals. The protocol was immunoSEQ multiplex PCR, while the TCRdb copy is restricted to in-frame clones and leaves out a portion. Of about 100,000 clones listed, about 71% were seen once; the top ten hold roughly 22%. The sequenced sample was memory CD8+ T cells sorted from blood. Subset reported: CD45RO+ cells pooled with CCR7-negative TemRA cells. These receptors were obtained from a woman aged 25 to 45 in good health.

This clone has a count of ten or more. The chain couples TRBV11-2 to TRBJ1-2; D possibly corresponds to TRBD1 (6 bases). Trimming took 1 base from V and 8 from J, leaving 20 bases between them. Germline V gene data show CDR1 as SGHAT and CDR2 as FQNNGV. This CDR3 region has 16 residues. The CDR3 coding sequence is TGTGCCAGCAGCTTAGTAGGCTGGACAGACCTTGACGGCTACACCTTC. Translated, it gives CASSLVGWTDLDGYTF.

The chain has TRBV9 and TRBJ2-5, with 15 bases aligning to TRBD2. The J call may not be correct, given that the DNA end is closer to TRBJ2-7. The CDR3 extends over 16 amino acids. Looked up from germline, CDR1 is SGDLS and CDR2 is YYNGEE. In DNA form, the CDR3 reads TGTGCCAGCAGCCCGGGGACTAGCGGGAGGCCATACGAGCAGTACTTC. Translating gives CASSPGTSGRPYEQYF.

The chain recombines TRBV2 with TRBJ2-5; no reliable D call. This CDR3 region has 14 residues. V was pared by 2 bases and J by 0 bases, with 7 bases between. Germline values: CDR1 SNHLY, CDR2 FYNNEI. The CDR3 region has the DNA TGTGCCAGCAGTGAACTCCAAAACCAAGAGACCCAGTACTTC. It encodes CASSELQNQETQYF.

This chain connects TRBV28 to TRBJ2-7; maybe TRBD2 (5 bases). CDR3 length equals 15 residues. With 7 bases removed from V and 6 bases from J, the gap between germline ends came to 22 bases. Looked up from germline, CDR1 is MDHEN and CDR2 is SYDVKM. CDR3 bases: TGTGCCAGCACTCTGGCCCGAGGAGGTGGTCGCGAGCAGTACTTC. Translating it yields CASTLARGGGREQYF.

The rearrangement links TRBV27 to TRBJ1-2; 12 positions agree with TRBD1. Looked up from germline, CDR1 is MNHEY and CDR2 is SMNVEV (reference sequence). The CDR3 runs 15 residues. With V trimmed by 6 bases and J by 4 bases, 6 bases remained unmatched. The CDR3 sequence: CASRGDRGLVYGYTF. Here the CDR3 DNA reads TGTGCCAGCAGGGGGGACAGGGGGCTCGTCTATGGCTACACCTTC.

The chain is built from TRBV19 and TRBJ2-7; maybe TRBD1 (6 bases). This CDR3 is 13 amino acids long. Germline values: CDR1 LNHDA, CDR2 SQIVND (reference sequence). The V and J ends lost 7 bases and 5 bases respectively, with 15 bases between them. CDR3 residues: CASTPAGQNEQYF. The CDR3 bases are TGTGCCAGTACCCCGGCCGGACAGAACGAGCAGTACTTC.

The chain couples TRBV4-1 to TRBJ2-7, with D possibly being TRBD1 or TRBD2 (5 bases each). This CDR3 has 16 residues. Germline CDR1 and CDR2: MGHRA and YSYEKL. V dropped 0 bases and J dropped 6 bases, with 18 bases sitting between them. The CDR3 reads CASSQDLARGRREQYF. As DNA, the CDR3 is TGCGCCAGCAGCCAAGATCTCGCGAGGGGTCGACGCGAGCAGTACTTC.

The chain combines TRBV7-9 with TRBJ2-7, with TRBD2 as a possible D gene (6 bases). Trimming pared 1 base from V and 2 bases from J, leaving 12 bases between. The length of the CDR3 is 15 residues. Germline CDR1 reads SEHNR; CDR2 reads FQNEAQ (reference sequence). The CDR3 coding sequence is TGTGCCAGCAGCTTAGAAGGCGGAGGGACCTACGAGCAGTACTTC. The encoded protein is CASSLEGGGTYEQYF.

The chain employs TRBV4-1 and TRBJ1-2, with 8 positions matching TRBD1. The CDR3 contains 22 residues. The J segment lost 5 bases and the V segment lost 4 bases, leaving 30 bases of the junction unmatched. CDR1 is MGHRA, CDR2 YSYEKL, per germline. DNA of the CDR3: TGCGCCAGCAGCCCTAATCGAGTGTATCCCCCAGGCCAGGGGGCGAAGAATTATGGCTACACCTTC. It translates to CASSPNRVYPPGQGAKNYGYTF.

The rearrangement links TRBV6-1 to TRBJ2-7, with 9 bases aligning to TRBD1. Germline CDR1 is MNHNS and CDR2 is SASEGT. After removal of 3 bases from V and 0 bases from J, the junction contained 3 bases not matched to a gene. The CDR3 totals 15 residues. The CDR3 reads CASSEEQGASYEQYF. The DNA for the CDR3 is TGTGCCAGCAGTGAGGAACAGGGGGCCTCCTACGAGCAGTACTTC.

The chain carries TRBV13 and TRBJ1-2; no reliable D call. V was pared by 3 bases and J by 3 bases, with 5 bases between. Germline lookup yields CDR1 PRHDT and CDR2 FYEKMQ (reference sequence). The CDR3 extends over 12 amino acids. The CDR3 spells CASSLGYYGYTF. CDR3 DNA: TGTGCCAGCAGCTTGGGGTACTATGGCTACACCTTC.

CDR3 coding DNA: TGTGCCAGCAGTGAATTCAGGGGCCCCTACGAGCAGTACTTC. It yields the protein CASSEFRGPYEQYF. The chain couples TRBV2 to TRBJ2-7, with D tentatively TRBD1 (6 bases). Trimming left V 2 bases short and J 2 bases short, with 10 bases between. Germline V gives CDR1 SNHLY, CDR2 FYNNEI. This CDR3 has 14 amino acids.

The CDR3 reads CASSSGSGLQPQHF. CDR3 sequence (DNA): TGTGCCAGCAGCTCGGGAAGTGGCTTGCAGCCCCAGCATTTT. The chain has TRBV28 and TRBJ1-5, with D hard to call. There are 14 residues in the CDR3. Between the trimmed V and J ends, which lost 6 bases and 7 bases, there was a span of 16 bases. Germline V CDR1 and CDR2: MDHEN, SYDVKM.

The chain recombines TRBV19 with TRBJ1-5, with TRBD1 as a possible D gene (6 bases). Between the trimmed V and J ends, which lost 4 bases and 5 bases, there was a span of 18 bases. Germline lookup yields CDR1 LNHDA and CDR2 SQIVND (reference sequence). This CDR3 contains 16 residues. The CDR3 is CASSSTPSGAHQPQHF. CDR3 bases: TGTGCCAGTAGTAGCACCCCGTCAGGGGCCCATCAGCCCCAGCATTTT.

This clone was seen a single time. The rearrangement joins TRBV2 to TRBJ2-6; the D call may be TRBD1 or TRBD2 (5 bases each). CDR1 and CDR2 from the germline V gene are SNHLY and FYNNEI. Trimming took off 6 bases at V and 0 bases at J, with 18 bases between the two ends. CDR3 length: 18 amino acids. CDR3 nucleotides: TGTGCCAGCAGCCCTCCCGAGTCTGGGGGCTCTGGGGCCAACGTCCTGACTTTC. It yields the protein CASSPPESGGSGANVLTF.

This clone was observed a handful of times. A far larger clone differs by one base, so this is likely a read error. Other DNA sequences in the sample encode the same CDR3. The rearrangement joins TRBV6-4 to TRBJ2-2, with D uncertain. Germline values: CDR1 MRHNA, CDR2 SNTAGT. Trimming took off 3 bases at V and 1 base at J, with 3 bases between the two ends. The CDR3 runs 13 residues. The CDR3 here is CASSEGNTGELFF. The CDR3 DNA reads TGTGCCAGCAGTGAAGGGAACACCGGGGAGCTGTTTTTT.

In its sample, this clone was seen a few times. V usage is TRBV6-5 and J usage is TRBJ2-1; 8 nucleotides match TRBD2. The V and J ends lost 6 bases and 6 bases, in that order; junction bases with no gene match: 10. CDR3 length equals 15 residues. Germline V CDR1 and CDR2: MNHEY, SVGAGI. CDR3 bases: TGTGCCAGCAGCCTTCAAGCGGGAGACATCAATGAGCAGTTCTTC. It is translated as CASSLQAGDINEQFF.

This clone has just a few counts. The chain joins TRBV5-4 to TRBJ2-7; maybe TRBD1 (5 bases). The CDR3 has 17 residues. The germline V gene has CDR1 SGHNT and CDR2 YYREEE (reference sequence). The V gene lost 1 base and the J gene lost 7 bases, with 24 bases spanning the gap. CDR3 amino acids: CASSLPSGDRGLGEQYF. The CDR3 DNA is TGTGCCAGCAGCTTGCCCTCCGGCGACAGAGGTTTAGGGGAGCAGTACTTC.

The rearrangement links TRBV6-4 to TRBJ2-7; 10 nucleotides align to TRBD2. The CDR3 is made up of 14 amino acids. CDR1 MRHNA and CDR2 SNTAGT come from the germline V gene. The J segment lost 6 bases and the V segment lost 5 bases, leaving 7 bases of the junction unmatched. The CDR3 here is CASSLSGRGGEQYF. The DNA of the CDR3 is TGTGCCAGCAGTCTAAGCGGGAGGGGCGGCGAGCAGTACTTC.

Concerning this clone: Mismatch with germline at one junction end may stem from a read error. J is TRBJ1-1 and V is TRBV6-1; 7 nucleotides match TRBD1. There are 15 residues in the CDR3. Germline loops: CDR1 MNHNS, CDR2 SASEGT. In nucleotides, the CDR3 is TGTGCCAGCAGTGATGGGAAAGGGGGCGCGTCTGAGGCTTTCTTT. As protein: CASSDGKGGASEAFF.

This clone was seen at least ten times. CDR3 sequence (DNA): TGTGCCAGCAGTGAATGGTCTGACAGCTCCTACGAGCAGTACTTC. Protein sequence: CASSEWSDSSYEQYF. The chain joins TRBV2 to TRBJ2-7; D might be TRBD1 (5 bases). There are 15 residues in the CDR3. Trimming removed 2 bases at V and 0 bases at J, with 11 bases between. Germline V gene lookup returns CDR1 SNHLY and CDR2 FYNNEI. The entire variable domain, with the rest obtained from reference TRBV2 and TRBJ2-7, is as follows: EPEVTQTPSHQVTQMGQEVILRCVPISNHLYFYWYRQILGQKVEFLVSFYNNEISEKSEIFDDQFSVERPDGSNFTLKIRSTKLEDSAMYFCASSEWSDSSYEQYFGPGTRLTVT.

The chain joins TRBV28 to TRBJ2-7; 7 bases are shared with TRBD1. Germline values: CDR1 MDHEN, CDR2 SYDVKM. V was clipped by 1 base and J by 2 bases; unmatched bases: 5. The CDR3 covers 15 residues. For the CDR3, the DNA is TGTGCCAGCAGTTTATCCGAGGGGGCGGCCTACGAGCAGTACTTC. Translation gives CASSLSEGAAYEQYF. The full variable domain, in which reference TRBV28 and TRBJ2-7 provide the parts outside the CDR3, is DVKVTQSSRYLVKRTGEKVFLECVQDMDHENMFWYRQDPGLGLRLIYFSYDVKMKEKGDIPEGYSVSREKKERFSLILESASTNQTSMYLCASSLSEGAAYEQYFGPGTRLTVT.

The table lists this clone with a few counts. The rearrangement uses TRBV27 and TRBJ2-7; D remains unclear. V was pared by 5 bases and J by 4 bases, with 15 bases between. This CDR3 has 14 residues. The germline V gene encodes CDR1 MNHEY and CDR2 SMNVEV (reference sequence). The CDR3 sequence is CASSPSGSSYEQYF. The CDR3 nucleotides are TGTGCCAGCAGTCCATCCGGGTCCAGTTACGAGCAGTACTTC.

V usage is TRBV28 and J usage is TRBJ2-7, with D unclear. V lost 3 bases and J lost 2, with 11 bases in between. The CDR3 is 14 residues long. Germline values: CDR1 MDHEN, CDR2 SYDVKM. The CDR3 DNA reads as TGTGCCAGCAGTTTTGGGTTTCCAACCTACGAGCAGTACTTC. Protein product: CASSFGFPTYEQYF.

This clone was detected many times. The chain combines TRBV5-6 with TRBJ2-7; D is possibly TRBD1 or TRBD2 (5 bases each). Germline CDR1 SGHDT, CDR2 YYEEEE. V was pared by 4 bases and J by 1 base, with 18 bases between. This CDR3 comprises 16 residues. CDR3 bases: TGTGCCAGCAGCCGAGGGTTAGGGACGCAATCCTACGAGCAGTACTTC. Its translation: CASSRGLGTQSYEQYF.

This clone came up a few times. The chain recombines TRBV19 with TRBJ2-1; the D is unclear. The CDR3 contains 13 residues. CDR1 and CDR2 (germline): LNHDA, SQIVND (reference sequence). The ends were cut back, 5 bases at V and 10 bases at J, with 15 bases in the middle. The CDR3 DNA reads as TGTGCCAGTAGTCCCCGCGTGGTATCCGAGCAGTTCTTC. Translated: CASSPRVVSEQFF.